This T cell receptor (beta chain) was sequenced during a study of T-cell reconstitution after alpha-beta-depleted transplantation in children. A TCRbeta library incorporating unique molecular identifiers was prepared. MiXCR, run by TCRdb on the PCR reads, gives a single entry per CDR3 protein. The sample yields 240,000 or so distinct CDR3 sequences, 12% seen once. This clonotype was recorded many times. The TCR comes from a human donor who donated a stem cell graft to a child with acute lymphoblastic leukemia. This material consisted of PBMCs from the stem cell graft donor, taken from the stem cell graft.

The DNA for the CDR3 is TGCGCCAGCCTCGATTTGAGCTCCTACGAGCAGTACTTC. Translation: CASLDLSSYEQYF. This sequence joins TRBV10-2 and TRBJ2-7; no clear D. The CDR3 length is 13 residues. Germline CDR1 reads WSHSY; CDR2 reads SAAADI. V lost 8 bases and J 0 bases, leaving 11 bases between the germline ends.